The 2 T cell receptor beta chains below come from one sample, sequenced in a study of blood T cell repertoires in COVID-19. Libraries were prepared by immunoSEQ multiplex PCR; TCRdb keeps only in-frame clonotypes and omits some of them. The profile shows roughly 150,000 clones, roughly 84% of them singletons. The sequenced sample consisted of peripheral blood. The source of these receptors is a woman of 80 years or more with active or convalescent COVID-19.

The V call is TRBV7-9, the J call TRBJ2-1; a possible D gene is TRBD2 (5 bases). The CDR3 is 14 amino acids. The V end lost 1 base, the J end lost 5 bases, and 9 bases lay between the germline ends. Germline CDR1 reads SEHNR; CDR2 reads FQNEAQ (reference sequence). The CDR3, as DNA: TGTGCCAGCAGCTTAGTCCTGACTAACAATGAGCAGTTCTTC. Translation: CASSLVLTNNEQFF.

J is TRBJ1-3 and V is TRBV9, with a possible D match to TRBD1 (5 bases). The CDR3 covers 15 residues. V was shortened by 4 bases and J by 0 bases, with 11 bases between the two germline ends. CDR1 SGDLS and CDR2 YYNGEE come from the germline V gene. The CDR3 sequence is CASSTRDFSGNTIYF. As DNA, the CDR3 is TGTGCCAGCAGCACCAGGGATTTCTCTGGAAACACCATATATTTT.